One and the same sample provided the 4 T cell receptor beta chains below, sequenced in a study of shared clonotypes between healthy human individuals. Sequencing was performed with immunoSEQ multiplex PCR; in TCRdb, only in-frame clones are kept and a portion is missing. The sample carries about 480,000 clones, almost 80% recorded once. The material sequenced was PBMCs. The receptors originated from a woman in her forties in good health. Some clones in this sample may be carry-over from other donors' samples.

The chain couples TRBV4-3 to TRBJ2-6; D call uncertain. This CDR3 comprises 16 residues. CDR1 and CDR2 (germline): LGHNA, YSLEER. Trimming took off 3 bases at V and 2 bases at J, with 11 bases between the two ends. The CDR3 spells CASSHSSGAGANVLTF. In nucleotides, the CDR3 is TGCGCCAGCAGCCACTCGTCAGGTGCTGGGGCCAACGTCCTGACTTTC.

This chain joins TRBV10-3 and TRBJ2-3; no definite D call. The CDR3 is 15 residues long. Looked up from germline, CDR1 is ENHRY and CDR2 is SYGVKD. V gave up 6 bases and J gave up 2 bases, with 15 bases separating them. The CDR3 region has the DNA TGTGCCATCAGGGCAGGCCGGGCACACACAGATACGCAGTATTTT. This encodes CAIRAGRAHTDTQYF.

This chain links TRBV9 with TRBJ1-2, with 10 bases fitting TRBD1. V was pared by 3 bases and J by 3 bases, with 5 bases of the junction left unmatched. CDR1 is SGDLS, CDR2 YYNGEE, per germline. The length of the CDR3 is 15 residues. The CDR3 region is CASSAGTGDYYGYTF. DNA for the CDR3: TGTGCCAGCAGCGCCGGGACAGGGGATTACTATGGCTACACCTTC.

The chain uses TRBV4-1 and TRBJ2-7; TRBD2 aligns across 11 bases. The V gene's germline CDR1 is MGHRA and CDR2 YSYEKL. Trimming cost V 1 base and J 4 bases; bases outside gene matches: 15. This CDR3 has 19 residues. The DNA of the CDR3 is TGCGCCAGCAGCCAAGGGTTAGCGGGAGGGCGTGGAAACCTTTACGAGCAGTACTTC. Protein: CASSQGLAGGRGNLYEQYF.